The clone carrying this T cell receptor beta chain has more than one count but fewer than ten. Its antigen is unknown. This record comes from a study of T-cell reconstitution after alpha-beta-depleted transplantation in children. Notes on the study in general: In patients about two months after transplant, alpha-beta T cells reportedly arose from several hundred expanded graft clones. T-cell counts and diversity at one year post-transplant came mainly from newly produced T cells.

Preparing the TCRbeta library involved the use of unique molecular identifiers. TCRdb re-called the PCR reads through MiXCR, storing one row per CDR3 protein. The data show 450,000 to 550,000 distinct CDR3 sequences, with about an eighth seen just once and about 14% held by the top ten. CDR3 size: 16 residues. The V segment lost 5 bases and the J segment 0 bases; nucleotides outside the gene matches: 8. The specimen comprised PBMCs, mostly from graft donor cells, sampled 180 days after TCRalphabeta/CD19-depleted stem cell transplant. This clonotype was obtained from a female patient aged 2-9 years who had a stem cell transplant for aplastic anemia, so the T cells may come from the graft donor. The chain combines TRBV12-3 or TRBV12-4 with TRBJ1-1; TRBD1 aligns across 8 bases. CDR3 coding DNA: TGTGCCAGCAGTATCGGACAGGGAATACTGAACACTGAAGCTTTCTTT. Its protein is CASSIGQGILNTEAFF.